This is a list of T cell receptor beta chains from one sample in a study of T cells in Graves' hyperthyroidism and ophthalmopathy. TCRdb itself ran the multiplex PCR reads through MiXCR, one entry per CDR3 protein. The table lists around 700,000 distinct CDR3 sequences, around 20% of them singletons. The sequencing input was blood. The receptor source for this set is a woman between 50 and 59 years old with Graves' hyperthyroidism that later progressed to Graves' ophthalmopathy. CDR3s include the opening cysteine and the closing phenylalanine or tryptophan. The order of the fields is V gene, J gene, D gene, clone size, CDR3 DNA, CDR3 protein. A D gene is named only where the DNA matches it firmly. For some rows the clone size is stated as once, few or many, or as a class when expanded; others skip it.

v_gene: TRBV12-3/TRBV12-4; j_gene: TRBJ2-7; d_gene: .; abundance: many; CDR3nt: TGTGCCAGCAGTTTACCCGGTCACGAGCAGTACTTC; CDR3aa: CASSLPGHEQYF
v_gene: TRBV7-9; j_gene: TRBJ2-1; d_gene: .; abundance: few; CDR3nt: TGTGCCAGCAGCGCAAGCCCGGATGCCTACAATGAGCAGTTCTTC; CDR3aa: CASSASPDAYNEQFF
v_gene: TRBV6-2/TRBV6-3; j_gene: TRBJ1-1; d_gene: TRBD1; abundance: .; CDR3nt: TGTGCCGGCAGACCCGCCGGGACAGGGAGTACTGAAGCTTTCTTT; CDR3aa: CAGRPAGTGSTEAFF
v_gene: TRBV7-3; j_gene: TRBJ2-2; d_gene: TRBD2; abundance: few; CDR3nt: TGTGCCAGCAGCTTTGGCGGGGGGGCCACCGGGGAGCTGTTTTTT; CDR3aa: CASSFGGGATGELFF
v_gene: TRBV6-1; j_gene: TRBJ1-2; d_gene: .; abundance: .; CDR3nt: TGTGCCAGCAGTGAACAGGGCCCACCTGGCTACACCTTC; CDR3aa: CASSEQGPPGYTF
v_gene: TRBV20-1; j_gene: TRBJ2-7; d_gene: TRBD2; abundance: many; CDR3nt: TGCAGTGCTAGAGGAGGGACTAGCGGGAGATACGAGCAGTACTTC; CDR3aa: CSARGGTSGRYEQYF
v_gene: TRBV11-2; j_gene: TRBJ1-6; d_gene: .; abundance: few; CDR3nt: TGTGCCAGCGGAATCTATAATTCACCCCTCCACTTT; CDR3aa: CASGIYNSPLHF
v_gene: TRBV24-1; j_gene: TRBJ2-3; d_gene: TRBD2; abundance: few; CDR3nt: TGTGCCACCAGTGATTCGGGGGTCATCAGCGGGGGCACAGATACGCAGTATTTT; CDR3aa: CATSDSGVISGGTDTQYF
v_gene: TRBV7-6; j_gene: TRBJ1-5; d_gene: .; abundance: .; CDR3nt: TGTGCCAGCAGCTTAAACGGGGGTTCCCTTAGCAATCAGCCCCAGCATTTT; CDR3aa: CASSLNGGSLSNQPQHF
v_gene: TRBV5-6; j_gene: TRBJ2-7; d_gene: .; abundance: few; CDR3nt: TGTGCCAGCAGCTTGCTAGGTCACCCCTACGAGCAGTACTTC; CDR3aa: CASSLLGHPYEQYF